A selection of T cell receptor beta chains follows, all from one sample in a study of response to subunit inactivated influenza vaccine. A single record per CDR3 protein comes from TCRdb applying MiXCR to the RT-PCR reads. The repertoire consists of 430,000 or so distinct CDR3 sequences, with approximately 11% occurring once and the leading ten covering approximately 12%. The specimen was PBMCs from blood, collected 35 to 45 days after vaccination. The receptors were sampled from a man aged 45-60 years who received an inactivated influenza vaccine. The CDR3 runs from the conserved cysteine through the conserved F or W. D genes are given only for firm matches. Clone size, where shown, is once, few, many, or a class for clones that have expanded.

TGTGCCAGCAGCTTCGGGTATGGGGATACGCAGTATTTT | CASSFGYGDTQYF | TRBV7-9 | NA | few | TRBJ2-3
TGCGCCAGCAGTGAACCTACCGAGACCCAGTACTTC | CASSEPTETQYF | TRBV10-2 | NA | few | TRBJ2-5
TGTGCCATCGGGGGACAGCAGGGGGGAAACACCATATATTTT | CAIGGQQGGNTIYF | TRBV10-3 | TRBD1 | many | TRBJ1-3
TGTGCCAGCAGTTTAGTCAGCTCCTATAATTCACCCCTCCACTTT | CASSLVSSYNSPLHF | TRBV12-3/TRBV12-4 | NA | many | TRBJ1-6
TGCGCCAGCAGCTTGGGACATACTGGAAACACCATATATTTT | CASSLGHTGNTIYF | TRBV5-1 | NA | few | TRBJ1-3
TGTGCCAGCGGGGCTGTCTCACCCCTCCACTTT | CASGAVSPLHF | TRBV12-3/TRBV12-4 | NA | many | TRBJ1-6
TGTGCCAGCAGTGGGGAAGCGGGGGGACCCACAGATACGCAGTATTTT | CASSGEAGGPTDTQYF | TRBV4-2 | TRBD2 | NA | TRBJ2-3
TGTGCCAGCAGCTTAGGTCCTGACAGGCTATACACCGGGGAGCTGTTTTTT | CASSLGPDRLYTGELFF | TRBV7-8 | NA | NA | TRBJ2-2
TGCAGCGTCGATTCGGGGAGTTGGGGTCTCACAGATACGCAGTATTTT | CSVDSGSWGLTDTQYF | TRBV29-1 | NA | few | TRBJ2-3
TGCAGTGCTCCCGGGAATCCCACTAATGAAAAACTGTTTTTT | CSAPGNPTNEKLFF | TRBV20-1 | NA | NA | TRBJ1-4
TGTGCCATCAGTGCACCGGGACTAGCAACCTACGAGCAGTACTTC | CAISAPGLATYEQYF | TRBV10-3 | TRBD2 | few | TRBJ2-7
TGCAGTGCTAGAATTCAGGTCGAACCCCAGCATTTT | CSARIQVEPQHF | TRBV20-1 | NA | NA | TRBJ1-5
TGCAGTGCTATCGACATCCCCGCGCAGTATTTT | CSAIDIPAQYF | TRBV20-1 | NA | few | TRBJ2-3
TGCAGTGCTAGAGCGGGACAGGGATTTTTCACAGATACGCAGTATTTT | CSARAGQGFFTDTQYF | TRBV20-1 | TRBD1 | few | TRBJ2-3
TGTGCCAGCAGCTTTTTAGGGTGGCAGGAAAAACTGTTTTTT | CASSFLGWQEKLFF | TRBV5-5 | NA | NA | TRBJ1-4
TGTGCCAGCAGTCCTGGGAGGACCCAGTACTTC | CASSPGRTQYF | TRBV28 | NA | NA | TRBJ2-5
TGCAGTGCTAGAGGGACTAGCGGGAGAAGAAATGAGCAGTTCTTC | CSARGTSGRRNEQFF | TRBV20-1 | TRBD2 | many | TRBJ2-1
TGTGCCAGCAGTGGGACAGGTTACTCTGGGGCCAACGTCCTGACTTTC | CASSGTGYSGANVLTF | TRBV12-3/TRBV12-4 | TRBD1 | NA | TRBJ2-6
TGTGCCAGCAGTGTGCTAACGGGACAGTTTAATCAGCCCCAGCATTTT | CASSVLTGQFNQPQHF | TRBV12-3/TRBV12-4 | TRBD1 | few | TRBJ1-5
TGTGCCAGCAGTCGACAGGATTATGGCTACACCTTC | CASSRQDYGYTF | TRBV12-3/TRBV12-4 | NA | few | TRBJ1-2
TGCAGCGTTTCTCACACCCTCACCGGGGAGCTGTTTTTT | CSVSHTLTGELFF | TRBV29-1 | NA | NA | TRBJ2-2
TGTGCCATCAGTGACGGGCAGAACTATGGCTACACCTTC | CAISDGQNYGYTF | TRBV10-3 | NA | NA | TRBJ1-2
TGCGCCAGCAGCTTTTTGCTGAGCTCCTACGAGCAGTACTTC | CASSFLLSSYEQYF | TRBV5-1 | NA | NA | TRBJ2-7
TGTGCCAGCAGTGGGTATTCCGGGACAGGGGTTCCCGGGGAGCTGTTTTTT | CASSGYSGTGVPGELFF | TRBV25-1 | TRBD1 | many | TRBJ2-2
TGTGCCAGCAGCACTACAAGACAGCTCCTCTATAATTCACCCCTCCACTTT | CASSTTRQLLYNSPLHF | TRBV6-1 | NA | NA | TRBJ1-6
TGCGCCAGCAGCTTGCTACGGACAACCAGCTCTGGGGCCAACGTCCTGACTTTC | CASSLLRTTSSGANVLTF | TRBV5-1 | NA | NA | TRBJ2-6
TGTGCCACCAGCAGAGATCCAAAGCAGCCCCAGCATTTT | CATSRDPKQPQHF | TRBV15 | NA | few | TRBJ1-5
TGTGCCAGCAGTGAATTTGTAGGGCCCAATGAGCAGTTCTTC | CASSEFVGPNEQFF | TRBV25-1 | NA | few | TRBJ2-1
TGTGCCAGCAGTGAACCGGCCCGGACCGGCACCGGGGAGCTGTTTTTT | CASSEPARTGTGELFF | TRBV2 | NA | NA | TRBJ2-2
TGTGCCAGCAGTTACGGATCGTCAGTGGCGGGATTTAATCTCGGAACGCTGTCCTACGAGCAGTACTTC | CASSYGSSVAGFNLGTLSYEQYF | TRBV6-2/TRBV6-3 | NA | NA | TRBJ2-7
TGTGCCAGCAGTGAATATTGGCCAGGCTCCTACAATGAGCAGTTCTTC | CASSEYWPGSYNEQFF | TRBV6-1 | NA | many | TRBJ2-1
TGTGCCAGCAGCCCGGGTTCCGACAATGAGCAGTTCTTC | CASSPGSDNEQFF | TRBV7-3 | NA | NA | TRBJ2-1
TGTGCCAGCAGCCCGCGGGCCGGGACAGGGAGCAATCAGCCCCAGCATTTT | CASSPRAGTGSNQPQHF | TRBV5-5 | TRBD1 | NA | TRBJ1-5
TGCGCCAGCAGCTTGGCGACTGGCACAGATACGCAGTATTTT | CASSLATGTDTQYF | TRBV5-1 | NA | few | TRBJ2-3
TGTGCCAGCCGTAAACAGGGCGAAAAACTGTTTTTT | CASRKQGEKLFF | TRBV2 | NA | many | TRBJ1-4
TGCAGTGCTAGAGATGTACAGGGGGGTTCCTACGAGCAGTACTTC | CSARDVQGGSYEQYF | TRBV20-1 | TRBD1 | few | TRBJ2-7
TGCGCCAGCAGCTTGTCGGGACAGCTAGCCAAAAACATTCAGTACTTC | CASSLSGQLAKNIQYF | TRBV5-1 | TRBD1 | many | TRBJ2-4
TGCAGTGCTAGATCTCCCAGGGGCGGTGGCAATCAGCCCCAGCATTTT | CSARSPRGGGNQPQHF | TRBV20-1 | NA | NA | TRBJ1-5
TGTGCCAGCTCACTAGACAGGGGAAGCTCCTACAATGAGCAGTTCTTC | CASSLDRGSSYNEQFF | TRBV18 | TRBD1 | NA | TRBJ2-1
TGCAGTGCTAGTGGGCTAGCGGGGGGCTCTTACAATGAGCAGTTCTTC | CSASGLAGGSYNEQFF | TRBV20-1 | TRBD2 | many | TRBJ2-1
TGTGCCAGCAGCTCACCACTACTAGCGGGGACACAAACAGATACGCAGTATTTT | CASSSPLLAGTQTDTQYF | TRBV13 | TRBD2 | many | TRBJ2-3